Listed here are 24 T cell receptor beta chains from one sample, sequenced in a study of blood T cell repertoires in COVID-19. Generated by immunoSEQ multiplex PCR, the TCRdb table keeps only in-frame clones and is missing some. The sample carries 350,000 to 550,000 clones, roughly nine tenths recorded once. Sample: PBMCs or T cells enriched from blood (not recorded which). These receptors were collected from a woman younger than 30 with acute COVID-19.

The CDR3 loop is CSVEEDRGDTGELFF. DNA of the CDR3: TGCAGCGTTGAAGAGGACAGGGGTGACACCGGGGAGCTGTTTTTT. This chain uses TRBV29-1 with TRBJ2-2, with 9 bases fitting TRBD1. The CDR3 runs 15 residues. From germline, CDR1 is SQVTM and CDR2 ANQGSEA. The trim removed 0 bases at V and 3 bases at J, leaving 2 bases unmatched.

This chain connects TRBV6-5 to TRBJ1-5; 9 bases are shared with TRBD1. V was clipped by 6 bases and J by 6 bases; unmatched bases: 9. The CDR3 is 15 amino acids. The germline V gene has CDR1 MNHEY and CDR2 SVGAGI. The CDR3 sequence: CASRTDWTGAQPQHF. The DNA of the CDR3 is TGTGCCAGCAGGACTGACTGGACAGGGGCTCAGCCCCAGCATTTT.

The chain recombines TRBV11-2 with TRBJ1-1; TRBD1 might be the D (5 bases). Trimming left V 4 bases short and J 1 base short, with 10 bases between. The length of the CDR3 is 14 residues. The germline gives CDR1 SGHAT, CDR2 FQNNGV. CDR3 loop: CASSYQQGNTEAFF. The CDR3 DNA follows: TGTGCCAGCAGCTACCAGCAGGGGAACACTGAAGCTTTCTTT.

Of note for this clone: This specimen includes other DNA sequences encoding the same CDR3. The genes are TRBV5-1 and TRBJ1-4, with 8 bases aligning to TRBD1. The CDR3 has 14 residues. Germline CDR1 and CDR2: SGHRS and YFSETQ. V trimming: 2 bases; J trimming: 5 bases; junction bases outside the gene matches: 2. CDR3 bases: TGCGCCAGCAGCTTCGGACAGGGAAATGAAAAACTGTTTTTT. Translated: CASSFGQGNEKLFF.

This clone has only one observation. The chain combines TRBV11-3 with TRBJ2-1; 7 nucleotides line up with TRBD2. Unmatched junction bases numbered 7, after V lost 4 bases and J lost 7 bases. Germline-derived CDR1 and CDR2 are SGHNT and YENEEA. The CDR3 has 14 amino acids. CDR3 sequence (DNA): TGTGCCAGCAGCTGGGGCGGGAGAGGGAATGAGCAGTTCTTC. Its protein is CASSWGGRGNEQFF.

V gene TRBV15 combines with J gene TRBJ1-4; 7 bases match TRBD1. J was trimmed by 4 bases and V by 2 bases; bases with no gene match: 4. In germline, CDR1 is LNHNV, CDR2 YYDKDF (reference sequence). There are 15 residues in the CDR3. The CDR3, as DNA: TGTGCCACCAGCAGACACCGGGACAGTAATGAAAAACTGTTTTTT. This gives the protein CATSRHRDSNEKLFF.

CDR3 nucleotide sequence: TGTGCCAGCAGCGGGCCGGGGAGAGGGGGCGCGGGAAACACCATATATTTT. Its protein product is CASSGPGRGGAGNTIYF. The chain uses TRBV9 and TRBJ1-3; 7 positions agree with TRBD1. V gave up 3 bases and J gave up 4 bases; unmatched junction bases: 13. Germline assignment: CDR1 SGDLS and CDR2 YYNGEE. The CDR3 extends over 17 amino acids.

The CDR3 DNA reads as TGTGCCAGCAGCACGGGACAGGGGGCCAAAAACATTCAGTACTTC. This encodes CASSTGQGAKNIQYF. The V gene is TRBV5-5, the J gene TRBJ2-4; 10 bases fit TRBD1. The CDR3 is made up of 15 amino acids. J gave up 1 base and V 4 bases, and 2 bases lay outside the gene matches. Germline assignment: CDR1 SGHKS and CDR2 YYEKEE (reference sequence).

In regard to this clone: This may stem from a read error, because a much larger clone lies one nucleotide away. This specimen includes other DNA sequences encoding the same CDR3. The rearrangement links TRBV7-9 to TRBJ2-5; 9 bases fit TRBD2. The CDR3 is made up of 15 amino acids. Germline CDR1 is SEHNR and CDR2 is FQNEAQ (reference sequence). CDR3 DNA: TGCGCCAGCAGCATACGGCGGGGGGGGATTGAGACCCAGTACTTC. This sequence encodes CASSIRRGGIETQYF.

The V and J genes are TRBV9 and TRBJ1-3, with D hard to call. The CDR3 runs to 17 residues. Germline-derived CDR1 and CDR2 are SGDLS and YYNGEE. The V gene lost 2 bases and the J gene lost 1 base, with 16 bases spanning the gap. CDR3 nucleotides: TGTGCCAGCAGCGTTGGGTGGGAGCCTTATTCTGGAAACACCATATATTTT. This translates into CASSVGWEPYSGNTIYF. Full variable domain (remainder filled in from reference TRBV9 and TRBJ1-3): DSGVTQTPKHLITATGQRVTLRCSPRSGDLSVYWYQQSLDQGLQFLIQYYNGEERAKGNILERFSAQQFPDLHSELNLSSLELGDSALYFCASSVGWEPYSGNTIYFGEGSWLTVV.

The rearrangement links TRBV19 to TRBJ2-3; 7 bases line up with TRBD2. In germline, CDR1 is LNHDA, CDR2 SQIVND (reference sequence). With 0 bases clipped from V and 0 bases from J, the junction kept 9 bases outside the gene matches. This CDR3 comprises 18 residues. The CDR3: CASSIDPNSGPSTDTQYF. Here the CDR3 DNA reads TGTGCCAGTAGTATAGATCCTAATAGCGGGCCTAGCACAGATACGCAGTATTTT.

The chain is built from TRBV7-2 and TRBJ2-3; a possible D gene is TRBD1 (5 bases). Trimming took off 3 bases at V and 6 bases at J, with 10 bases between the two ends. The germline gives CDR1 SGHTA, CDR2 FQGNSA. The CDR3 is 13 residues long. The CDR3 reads CASSFRQQDTQYF. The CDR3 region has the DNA TGTGCCAGCAGCTTCCGACAGCAGGATACGCAGTATTTT.

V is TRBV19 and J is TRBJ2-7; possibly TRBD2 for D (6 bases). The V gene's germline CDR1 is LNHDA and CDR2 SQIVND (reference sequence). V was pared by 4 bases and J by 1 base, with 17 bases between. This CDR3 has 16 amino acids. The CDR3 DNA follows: TGTGCCAGTAGTAGGGGAGGAGGGGCTTCTTCCTACGAGCAGTACTTC. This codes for CASSRGGGASSYEQYF.

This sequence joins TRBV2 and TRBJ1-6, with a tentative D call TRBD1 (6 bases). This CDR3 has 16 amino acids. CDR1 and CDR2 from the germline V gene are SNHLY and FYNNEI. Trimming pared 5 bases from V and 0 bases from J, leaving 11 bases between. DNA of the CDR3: TGTGCCAGCAGTAGGACAGCAAGCTCCTATAATTCACCCCTCCACTTT. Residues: CASSRTASSYNSPLHF.

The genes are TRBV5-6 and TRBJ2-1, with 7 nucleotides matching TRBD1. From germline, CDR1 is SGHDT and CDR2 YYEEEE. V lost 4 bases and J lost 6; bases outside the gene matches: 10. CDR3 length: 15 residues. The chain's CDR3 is CASSRNRGVGNEQFF. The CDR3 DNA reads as TGTGCCAGCAGCCGAAACAGGGGCGTGGGCAATGAGCAGTTCTTC.

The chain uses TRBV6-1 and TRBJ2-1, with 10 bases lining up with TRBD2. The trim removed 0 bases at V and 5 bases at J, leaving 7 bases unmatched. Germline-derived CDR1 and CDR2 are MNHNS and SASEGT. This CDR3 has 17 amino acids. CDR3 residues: CASSEALSGGVDNEQFF. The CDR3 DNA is TGTGCCAGCAGTGAAGCTTTAAGCGGGGGGGTTGACAATGAGCAGTTCTTC.

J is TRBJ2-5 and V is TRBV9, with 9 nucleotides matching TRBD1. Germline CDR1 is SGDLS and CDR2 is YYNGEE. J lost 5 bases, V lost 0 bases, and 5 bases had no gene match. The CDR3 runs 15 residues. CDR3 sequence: CASSVGDRVRETQYF. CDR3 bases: TGTGCCAGCAGCGTAGGGGACAGGGTTAGGGAGACCCAGTACTTC.

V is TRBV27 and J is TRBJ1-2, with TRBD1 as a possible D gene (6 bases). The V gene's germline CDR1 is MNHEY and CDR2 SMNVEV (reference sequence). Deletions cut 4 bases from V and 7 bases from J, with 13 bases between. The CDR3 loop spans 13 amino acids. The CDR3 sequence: CASSSLRGFGYTF. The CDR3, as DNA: TGTGCCAGCAGTTCACTCAGGGGCTTTGGCTACACCTTC.

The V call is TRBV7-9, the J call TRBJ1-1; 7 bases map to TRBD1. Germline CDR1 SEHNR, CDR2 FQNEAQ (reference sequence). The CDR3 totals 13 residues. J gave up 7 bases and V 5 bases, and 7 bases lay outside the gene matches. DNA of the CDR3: TGTGCCAGCAGCCAGGGACAGCCAATTGAAGCTTTCTTT. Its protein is CASSQGQPIEAFF.

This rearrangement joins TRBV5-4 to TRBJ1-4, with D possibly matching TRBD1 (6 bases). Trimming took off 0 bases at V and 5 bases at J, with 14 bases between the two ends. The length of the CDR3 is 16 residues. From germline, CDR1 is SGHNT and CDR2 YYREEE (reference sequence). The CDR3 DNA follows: TGTGCCAGCAGCTTGGCAGGGGCTCGATCAAATGAAAAACTGTTTTTT. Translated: CASSLAGARSNEKLFF.

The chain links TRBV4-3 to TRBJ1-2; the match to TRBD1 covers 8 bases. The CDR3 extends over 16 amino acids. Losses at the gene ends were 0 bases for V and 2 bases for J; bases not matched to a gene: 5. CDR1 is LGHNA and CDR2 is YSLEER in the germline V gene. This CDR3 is CASSQEGTGANYGYTF. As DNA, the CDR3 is TGCGCCAGCAGCCAAGAGGGGACAGGAGCGAACTATGGCTACACCTTC.

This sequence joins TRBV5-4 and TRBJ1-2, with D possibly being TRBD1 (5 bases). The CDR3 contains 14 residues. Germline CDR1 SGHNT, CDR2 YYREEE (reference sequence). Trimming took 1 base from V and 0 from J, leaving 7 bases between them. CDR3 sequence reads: CASSLSTANYGYTF. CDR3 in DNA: TGTGCCAGCAGCTTGTCGACAGCTAACTATGGCTACACCTTC.

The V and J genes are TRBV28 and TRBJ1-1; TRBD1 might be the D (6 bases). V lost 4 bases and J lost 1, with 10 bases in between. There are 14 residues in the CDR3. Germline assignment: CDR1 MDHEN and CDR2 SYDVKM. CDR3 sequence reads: CASSSTGPNTEAFF. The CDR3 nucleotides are TGTGCCAGCAGTTCGACAGGCCCGAACACTGAAGCTTTCTTT.

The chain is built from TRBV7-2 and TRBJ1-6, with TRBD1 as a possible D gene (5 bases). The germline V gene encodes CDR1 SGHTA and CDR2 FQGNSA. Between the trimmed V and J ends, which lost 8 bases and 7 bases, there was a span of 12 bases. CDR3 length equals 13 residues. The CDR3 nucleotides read TGTGCCAGCGGGGCGTCACTGAATTCACCCCTCCACTTT. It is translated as CASGASLNSPLHF. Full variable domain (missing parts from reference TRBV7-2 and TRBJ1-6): GAGVSQSPSNKVTEKGKDVELRCDPISGHTALYWYRQSLGQGLEFLIYFQGNSAPDKSGLPSDRFSAERTGGSVSTLTIQRTQQEDSAVYLCASGASLNSPLHFGNGTRLTVT.